The 20 T cell receptor beta chains in this list originate from one sample, sequenced in a study of naive and memory T cell subsets. An oligonucleotide containing a UMI was ligated to the 3' end of TCR cDNA. Four PCR rounds used nested alpha and beta constant region primers plus the SP2 primer. Using its own MiXCR run on the 5' RACE reads, TCRdb lists one record per CDR3 protein. The sample consists of 55,000 to 65,000 distinct CDR3 sequences, 8% of them appearing once. The receptors were sampled from a female donor in good health.

The sample holds many counts of this clonotype. V is TRBV11-2 and J is TRBJ2-7, with a tentative D call TRBD1 (5 bases). CDR1 SGHAT and CDR2 FQNNGV come from the germline V gene. Trimming stripped 1 base from V and 0 bases from J, with 7 bases between. This CDR3 comprises 14 residues. CDR3 sequence (DNA): TGTGCCAGCAGCTTAGTAGGGGCCTCCTACGAGCAGTACTTC. Residues: CASSLVGASYEQYF.

In this sample, this clonotype turned up many times. The chain's CDR3 is CSAGGQGGVNTEAFF. DNA for the CDR3: TGCAGTGCTGGGGGACAGGGAGGCGTGAACACTGAAGCTTTCTTT. The rearrangement links TRBV20-1 to TRBJ1-1; 9 bases line up with TRBD1. The junction had 7 bases not matched to a gene; V was cut back by 5 bases and J by 0 bases. This CDR3 spans 15 amino acids. The germline CDR1 and CDR2 sequences are DFQATT and SNEGSKA (reference sequence).

The chain has TRBV7-9 and TRBJ1-4; no clear D gene. The CDR3 is made up of 16 amino acids. CDR1 and CDR2 from the germline V gene are SEHNR and FQNEAQ (reference sequence). The V gene lost 1 base and the J gene lost 5 bases, with 14 bases spanning the gap. CDR3 sequence reads: CASSLGTAGPNEKLFF. CDR3 nucleotides: TGTGCCAGCAGCTTAGGTACGGCAGGCCCGAATGAAAAACTGTTTTTT.

This chain uses TRBV29-1 with TRBJ1-1, with D possibly matching TRBD1 (5 bases). There are 13 residues in the CDR3. The germline CDR1 and CDR2 sequences are SQVTM and ANQGSEA. V lost 6 bases to trimming and J lost 2 bases, with 13 bases between them. The CDR3 DNA follows: TGCAGCGTCGTGACAGTGAAAAACACTGAAGCTTTCTTT. It translates to CSVVTVKNTEAFF.

The table lists this clonotype with many counts. The genes are TRBV10-3 and TRBJ1-1, with D hard to call. The ends were cut back, 0 bases at V and 1 base at J, with 9 bases in the middle. Germline CDR1 is ENHRY and CDR2 is SYGVKD. The CDR3 length is 15 residues. The CDR3 loop is CAISESSTGNTEAFF. The CDR3 region has the DNA TGTGCCATCAGTGAGTCGAGTACGGGGAACACTGAAGCTTTCTTT.

This clonotype was detected ten times or more. The V and J genes are TRBV20-1 and TRBJ1-2; D may be TRBD1 (6 bases). The CDR3 spans 12 residues. From germline, CDR1 is DFQATT and CDR2 SNEGSKA (reference sequence). V was clipped by 3 bases and J by 4 bases, with 9 bases between them. CDR3 coding DNA: TGCAGTGCTAGGGGGGGCGCCTATGGCTACACCTTC. Translating gives CSARGGAYGYTF.

As for this clonotype: A read error is possible here, since a much larger clone lies one base away. The rearrangement links TRBV9 to TRBJ1-3, with 7 nucleotides matching TRBD1. This CDR3 spans 17 amino acids. V lost 4 bases, J lost 7 bases, and 17 bases stayed unmatched. Looked up from germline, CDR1 is SGDLS and CDR2 is YYNGEE. The CDR3 DNA is TGTGCCAGCAGCCCCGGTGGGACGACAGGGAATGAGAACACCATATATTTT. Translation gives CASSPGGTTGNENTIYF.

This clonotype showed up just a few times. The chain recombines TRBV20-1 with TRBJ1-1; 10 bases map to TRBD1. The CDR3 is 14 residues long. Germline V gene lookup returns CDR1 DFQATT and CDR2 SNEGSKA (reference sequence). V lost 6 bases to trimming and J lost 3 bases; unmatched junction nucleotides: 7. The CDR3 loop is CSAKSGTGDTEAFF. The CDR3 bases are TGCAGTGCCAAATCCGGGACAGGGGACACTGAAGCTTTCTTT.

The chain combines TRBV7-2 with TRBJ2-3; possibly TRBD2 for D (5 bases). The CDR3 spans 17 residues. Per the germline V gene, CDR1 is SGHTA and CDR2 is FQGNSA. The V end was cut by 2 bases, the J end by 0 bases, with 15 bases between. CDR3 coding DNA: TGTGCCAGCAGCTTAAACGGAGACGGGAACAGCACAGATACGCAGTATTTT. Amino acid sequence: CASSLNGDGNSTDTQYF.

The chain has TRBV28 and TRBJ2-1; TRBD2 is a possible D gene (6 bases). CDR1 is MDHEN, CDR2 SYDVKM, per germline. The CDR3 runs to 15 residues. Trimming took 6 bases from V and 0 from J, leaving 12 bases between them. CDR3 DNA: TGTGCCAGCAGGGGAGCGGGCAGCTCCTACAATGAGCAGTTCTTC. Translated: CASRGAGSSYNEQFF.

The chain uses TRBV7-6 and TRBJ2-5; 9 bases align to TRBD1. The germline V gene encodes CDR1 SGHVS and CDR2 FNYEAQ. V lost 4 bases, J lost 4 bases, and 7 bases stayed unmatched. The CDR3 sequence is 15 residues long. In DNA form, the CDR3 reads TGTGCCAGCAGCTCGGGACAGGGTGGGAGAGAGACCCAGTACTTC. This codes for CASSSGQGGRETQYF.

J is TRBJ2-2 and V is TRBV4-1; D remains unclear. In germline, CDR1 is MGHRA, CDR2 YSYEKL. V lost 1 base, J lost 7 bases, and 16 bases lay in between. CDR3 length: 16 amino acids. The CDR3 here is CASSQGPSASIGELFF. The CDR3 nucleotides are TGCGCCAGCAGCCAAGGTCCTAGTGCTTCTATCGGGGAGCTGTTTTTT.

This clonotype was detected only a few times. The rearrangement uses TRBV29-1 and TRBJ2-7; no reliable D call. The CDR3 is 13 amino acids. The germline CDR1 and CDR2 sequences are SQVTM and ANQGSEA. The V gene lost 4 bases and the J gene lost 0 bases, with 10 bases spanning the gap. The CDR3 bases are TGCAGCGTTGTGGCCGGTCCCTCCTACGAGCAGTACTTC. Translated, it gives CSVVAGPSYEQYF.

This clonotype was detected a few times. The V gene is TRBV29-1, the J gene TRBJ1-1; 8 bases agree with TRBD1. In germline, CDR1 is SQVTM, CDR2 ANQGSEA. CDR3 size: 13 residues. V shed 7 bases and J 4 bases; nucleotides not matched to a gene: 8. In DNA form, the CDR3 reads TGCAGCGCCCGGACAGGGTCCCTCACTGAAGCTTTCTTT. The encoded protein is CSARTGSLTEAFF.

This clonotype was recorded at least ten times. The chain links TRBV10-2 to TRBJ1-5, with D perhaps matching TRBD1 (6 bases). V was pared by 4 bases and J by 1 base, with 14 bases between. The germline V gene has CDR1 WSHSY and CDR2 SAAADI. The CDR3 runs 16 residues. CDR3 DNA sequence: TGCGCCAGCAGTGCACAGGGCGGGATAAGCAATCAGCCCCAGCATTTT. Its protein is CASSAQGGISNQPQHF.

This chain connects TRBV7-3 to TRBJ2-3, with D perhaps matching TRBD2 (6 bases). Germline V gene lookup returns CDR1 SGHTA and CDR2 FQGTGA. The CDR3 is made up of 15 amino acids. Trimming took off 5 bases at V and 5 bases at J, with 17 bases between the two ends. The CDR3 is CASSPGGAWGDTQYF. The CDR3 bases are TGTGCCAGCAGCCCCGGAGGGGCTTGGGGAGATACGCAGTATTTT.

In this sample, this clonotype turned up many times. The chain recombines TRBV11-1 with TRBJ1-1; 9 bases are a match to TRBD1. Unmatched junction bases numbered 11, after V lost 5 bases and J lost 7 bases. In germline, CDR1 is SGHAT, CDR2 FQDESV (reference sequence). The CDR3 sequence is 15 residues long. The CDR3 here is CASSPGQGSIHEAFF. CDR3 in DNA: TGTGCCAGCAGCCCGGGACAGGGATCGATCCATGAAGCTTTCTTT.

This chain connects TRBV3-1 to TRBJ2-4, with D possibly being TRBD2 (6 bases). This CDR3 is 13 amino acids long. V lost 4 bases and J lost 10, with 14 bases in between. Germline V gene lookup returns CDR1 LGHDT and CDR2 YNNKEL (reference sequence). DNA of the CDR3: TGTGCCAGCAGCCCCCGGGACTTTCATATTCAGTACTTC. As protein: CASSPRDFHIQYF.

The chain is built from TRBV5-1 and TRBJ1-5, with TRBD1 as a possible D gene (6 bases). Per the germline V gene, CDR1 is SGHRS and CDR2 is YFSETQ. V lost 1 base to trimming and J lost 3 bases, with 11 bases between them. The CDR3 has 15 residues. DNA for the CDR3: TGCGCCAGCAGCTTGTTATCAGGGGTCAATCAGCCCCAGCATTTT. Its translation is CASSLLSGVNQPQHF.

Many counts were recorded for this clonotype. V is TRBV6-5 and J is TRBJ1-6; D gene ambiguous. The CDR3 has 15 amino acids. Looked up from germline, CDR1 is MNHEY and CDR2 is SVGAGI. The V gene lost 4 bases and the J gene lost 0 bases, with 7 bases spanning the gap. CDR3 DNA sequence: TGTGCCAGCAGTTCGTTGAGCTCCTATAATTCACCCCTCCACTTT. It translates to CASSSLSSYNSPLHF.